A single sample gave rise to the 26 T cell receptor beta chains below, sequenced in a study of blood T cell repertoires in COVID-19. The assay was immunoSEQ multiplex PCR, and TCRdb's table has in-frame clones only and misses some. The sample comprises some 150,000 clones, approximately 85% of which are singletons, and 1% to 1.2% rests with the top ten. The sequencing input was peripheral blood. The receptors stem from a middle-aged man with acute or convalescent COVID-19.

J is TRBJ1-2 and V is TRBV5-6, with a weak D call TRBD1 (6 bases). Germline CDR1 and CDR2: SGHDT and YYEEEE. The V end lost 4 bases, the J end lost 4 bases, and 8 bases lay between the germline ends. This CDR3 comprises 12 residues. The CDR3 DNA follows: TGTGCCAGCAGCGCCAGGGGCTATGGCTACACCTTC. This encodes CASSARGYGYTF.

V gene TRBV9 combines with J gene TRBJ2-1, with unresolved D. The CDR3 contains 16 residues. The germline gives CDR1 SGDLS, CDR2 YYNGEE. With 0 bases removed from V and 2 bases from J, the gap between germline ends came to 12 bases. The CDR3 sequence is CASSVGSGGTYNEQFF. The CDR3 DNA is TGTGCCAGCAGCGTAGGGTCGGGTGGAACCTACAATGAGCAGTTCTTC.

The V call is TRBV5-4, the J call TRBJ1-6; 8 positions agree with TRBD1. The length of the CDR3 is 14 residues. Trimming at V came to 3 bases and at J to 6 bases, leaving 2 bases not matched to a gene. Per germline, CDR1 SGHNT and CDR2 YYREEE (reference sequence). This CDR3 reads CASSSGQVNSPLHF. In DNA form, the CDR3 reads TGTGCCAGCAGCTCGGGACAGGTTAATTCACCCCTCCACTTT. Looking up the rest from reference TRBV5-4 and TRBJ1-6 gives the full variable domain: ETGVTQSPTHLIKTRGQQVTLRCSSQSGHNTVSWYQQALGQGPQFIFQYYREEENGRGNFPPRFSGLQFPNYSSELNVNALELDDSALYLCASSSGQVNSPLHFGNGTRLTVT.

This clone has more than one count but fewer than ten. This sequence joins TRBV6-2 or TRBV6-3 and TRBJ1-1; 8 nucleotides match TRBD1. The germline V gene encodes CDR1 MNHEY and CDR2 SVGEGT. V lost 7 bases, J lost 6 bases, and 16 bases stayed unmatched. The CDR3 covers 16 residues. CDR3 nucleotides: TGTGCCAGCACCCCCGCCGGCAGGGGGCTCCCAGCTGAAGCTTTCTTT. Translation: CASTPAGRGLPAEAFF.

In its sample, this clone was seen once. This sample includes further DNA sequences coding for the same CDR3. J is TRBJ1-5 and V is TRBV5-6; TRBD1 agrees at 11 bases. Germline assignment: CDR1 SGHDT and CDR2 YYEEEE. The CDR3 extends over 16 amino acids. The V gene end was trimmed by 0 bases and the J gene end by 4 bases; junction bases not matched to a gene: 3. The chain's CDR3 is CASSLGGTGGNQPQHF. CDR3 nucleotides: TGTGCCAGCAGCTTGGGTGGGACAGGGGGTAATCAGCCCCAGCATTTT.

The rearrangement uses TRBV7-2 and TRBJ1-4; no clear D gene. V was clipped by 1 base and J by 0 bases, with 9 bases between them. This CDR3 has 16 amino acids. CDR1 is SGHTA and CDR2 is FQGNSA in the germline V gene. The CDR3 spells CASSLGGWPTNEKLFF. The CDR3 DNA is TGTGCCAGCAGCTTAGGCGGTTGGCCAACTAATGAAAAACTGTTTTTT.

This chain links TRBV5-6 with TRBJ1-1; 7 bases match TRBD1. This CDR3 has 14 amino acids. Trimming cost V 1 base and J 11 bases; bases outside gene matches: 11. CDR1 and CDR2 from the germline V gene are SGHDT and YYEEEE. CDR3 bases: TGTGCCAGCAGCTTGTCCCCCCGACAGGGCTTTGCTTTCTTT. Protein sequence: CASSLSPRQGFAFF.

The V and J genes are TRBV18 and TRBJ1-3; no clear D. The germline CDR1 and CDR2 sequences are KGHSH and LQKENI. The CDR3 has 16 residues. The V gene lost 3 bases and the J gene lost 0 bases, with 12 bases spanning the gap. CDR3 coding DNA: TGTGCCAGCTCACCGAACCCCATTAGCTCTGGAAACACCATATATTTT. Translated, it gives CASSPNPISSGNTIYF. The full variable domain, in which reference TRBV18 and TRBJ1-3 provide the parts outside the CDR3, is NAGVMQNPRHLVRRRGQEARLRCSPMKGHSHVYWYRQLPEEGLKFMVYLQKENIIDESGMPKERFSAEFPKEGPSILRIQQVVRGDSAAYFCASSPNPISSGNTIYFGEGSWLTVV.

This clone was counted once. The rearrangement uses TRBV5-1 and TRBJ2-1; 16 bases map to TRBD2. CDR3 length: 17 amino acids. The germline V gene has CDR1 SGHRS and CDR2 YFSETQ. Trimming at V came to 4 bases and at J to 10 bases, leaving 11 bases not matched to a gene. The CDR3, as DNA: TGCGCCAGCAGCCAAACCGGGACTAGCGGGGGGGCGCGGGAGCAGTTCTTC. Translating gives CASSQTGTSGGAREQFF. Full variable domain (outside the CDR3, taken from reference TRBV5-1 and TRBJ2-1): KAGVTQTPRYLIKTRGQQVTLSCSPISGHRSVSWYQQTPGQGLQFLFEYFSETQRNKGNFPGRFSGRQFSNSRSEMNVSTLELGDSALYLCASSQTGTSGGAREQFFGPGTRLTVL.

This clone occurred once. The chain combines TRBV28 with TRBJ2-7; no definite D call. This CDR3 has 10 amino acids. CDR1 and CDR2 from the germline V gene are MDHEN and SYDVKM. Trimming cost V 5 bases and J 7 bases, with 6 bases left between them. The CDR3, as DNA: TGTGCCAGCAGTCGCAGGGAGCAGTACTTC. It is translated as CASSRREQYF.

The genes are TRBV10-2 and TRBJ1-2; D unresolved. Germline lookup yields CDR1 WSHSY and CDR2 SAAADI. The CDR3 totals 12 residues. Deletions cut 2 bases from V and 4 bases from J, with 5 bases between. CDR3 region: CASSETSYGYTF. Written as DNA, the CDR3 is TGCGCCAGCAGTGAGACCAGCTATGGCTACACCTTC.

The chain uses TRBV24-1 and TRBJ1-2; D is ambiguous. Germline V gives CDR1 KGHDR, CDR2 SFDVKD. V lost 2 bases, J lost 5 bases, and 11 bases lay in between. The CDR3 contains 14 residues. CDR3 bases: TGTGCCACCAGTGATTCCAACGTCAGATATGGCTACACCTTC. The encoded protein is CATSDSNVRYGYTF.

The rearrangement joins TRBV29-1 to TRBJ2-1; D gene uncertain. V lost 6 bases and J 0 bases, leaving 15 bases between the germline ends. Germline CDR1 and CDR2: SQVTM and ANQGSEA. CDR3 length: 15 amino acids. CDR3 amino acids: CSVPLIGVSYNEQFF. The DNA of the CDR3 is TGCAGCGTACCCCTTATTGGAGTCTCCTACAATGAGCAGTTCTTC.

The chain employs TRBV7-2 and TRBJ2-1, with D possibly matching TRBD2 (6 bases). The CDR3 runs 14 residues. Trimming left V 4 bases short and J 9 bases short, with 16 bases between. CDR1 and CDR2 from the germline V gene are SGHTA and FQGNSA. The CDR3 sequence is CASSYGGTRGEQFF. CDR3 bases: TGTGCCAGCAGCTATGGGGGGACTCGCGGTGAGCAGTTCTTC.

The chain is built from TRBV28 and TRBJ1-2, with D maybe TRBD1 (5 bases). V was clipped by 7 bases and J by 4 bases, with 16 bases between them. The CDR3 covers 14 residues. In germline, CDR1 is MDHEN, CDR2 SYDVKM. The CDR3 region has the DNA TGTGCCAGCACCCCCGGGGAGGGGAGCTATGGCTACACCTTC. Its protein product is CASTPGEGSYGYTF.

The CDR3 coding sequence is TGTGCCAGCAGCCCACCCGGTGTCGGGAAAAACACCGGGGAGCTGTTTTTT. It translates to CASSPPGVGKNTGELFF. The genes are TRBV9 and TRBJ2-2; a possible D gene is TRBD2 (5 bases). Trimming pared 4 bases from V and 2 bases from J, leaving 18 bases between. The CDR3 length is 17 residues. In germline, CDR1 is SGDLS, CDR2 YYNGEE.

The rearrangement links TRBV7-3 to TRBJ2-7; TRBD1 matches at 10 bases. CDR3 length: 15 amino acids. V trimming: 5 bases; J trimming: 3 bases; junction bases outside the gene matches: 7. Germline loops: CDR1 SGHTA, CDR2 FQGTGA. CDR3 sequence (DNA): TGTGCCAGCAGCGCTGACAGGGGGCCTATCTACGAGCAGTACTTC. Translated: CASSADRGPIYEQYF.

Here the CDR3 DNA reads TGTGCCAGCAGTTACACCTCCCTTTCGGTCCAGTACTTC. This sequence encodes CASSYTSLSVQYF. V is TRBV6-5 and J is TRBJ2-5, with D uncertain. This CDR3 has 13 residues. V was pared by 2 bases and J by 10 bases, with 14 bases between. Germline CDR1 and CDR2: MNHEY and SVGAGI.

This clone was recorded once. The genes are TRBV6-5 and TRBJ1-5; possibly TRBD1 for D (5 bases). Germline V gene data show CDR1 as MNHEY and CDR2 as SVGAGI. Trimming shortened V by 7 bases and J by 4 bases, and 17 bases separated the two germline ends. The CDR3 is made up of 15 amino acids. The CDR3 reads CASTKGPAPNQPQHF. DNA for the CDR3: TGTGCCAGCACGAAGGGGCCGGCCCCAAATCAGCCCCAGCATTTT.

The chain combines TRBV3-1 (or the pseudogene TRBV3-2) with TRBJ2-7; 7 positions agree with TRBD1. This CDR3 comprises 16 residues. The germline V gene encodes CDR1 LGHDT and CDR2 YNNKEL (reference sequence). J was trimmed by 3 bases and V by 4 bases; bases with no gene match: 12. The CDR3 DNA reads as TGTGCCAGCAGCCCTTTTTTAGGACAGGCTTTCTACGAGCAGTACTTC. Translated: CASSPFLGQAFYEQYF.

The genes are TRBV9 and TRBJ1-1; TRBD1 might be the D (5 bases). The V end lost 2 bases, the J end lost 7 bases, and 12 bases lay between the germline ends. Per germline, CDR1 SGDLS and CDR2 YYNGEE. CDR3 length: 13 residues. The CDR3 loop reads CASSVGGADEAFF. For the CDR3, the DNA is TGTGCCAGCAGCGTCGGAGGGGCAGATGAAGCTTTCTTT.

The chain couples TRBV28 to TRBJ1-5; D might be TRBD1 (6 bases). The germline CDR1 and CDR2 sequences are MDHEN and SYDVKM. V was shortened by 5 bases and J by 4 bases, with 15 bases between the two germline ends. The CDR3 consists of 15 residues. For the CDR3, the DNA is TGTGCCAGCAGTATGGTGGAGGGGGGGAATCAGCCCCAGCATTTT. Translation: CASSMVEGGNQPQHF.

This chain joins TRBV7-3 and TRBJ2-2, with D possibly being TRBD1 (6 bases). V was shortened by 4 bases and J by 5 bases, with 14 bases between the two germline ends. The CDR3 has 15 residues. Germline CDR1 reads SGHTA; CDR2 reads FQGTGA. CDR3 sequence: CASSSQGYWTGELFF. The CDR3 DNA reads TGTGCCAGCAGCTCTCAGGGGTATTGGACCGGGGAGCTGTTTTTT.

Remarks on this clone: The sample has other DNA sequences that encode this CDR3 too. This chain uses TRBV5-4 with TRBJ1-2; D ambiguous. The V gene's germline CDR1 is SGHNT and CDR2 YYREEE (reference sequence). The CDR3 sequence is 12 residues long. Trimming removed 0 bases from V and 4 bases from J, with 4 bases in between. The CDR3 region is CASSLDSYGYTF. The DNA of the CDR3 is TGTGCCAGCAGCTTGGACAGCTATGGCTACACCTTC.

V is TRBV7-2 and J is TRBJ2-7, with 9 nucleotides matching TRBD2. This CDR3 comprises 15 residues. V dropped 1 base and J dropped 3; count of bases not matched to a gene: 4. The germline CDR1 and CDR2 sequences are SGHTA and FQGNSA. CDR3 residues: CASSLDSGGLYEQYF. The CDR3 DNA is TGTGCCAGCAGCTTAGATAGCGGGGGTCTCTACGAGCAGTACTTC.

J is TRBJ2-1 and V is TRBV13; D perhaps matches TRBD2 (6 bases). The CDR3 runs 15 residues. Trimming left V 4 bases short and J 10 bases short, with 20 bases between. Germline V gene lookup returns CDR1 PRHDT and CDR2 FYEKMQ (reference sequence). The CDR3 bases are TGTGCCAGCAGCTATGGGGGGTTAGGGGCAGGGGAGCAGTTCTTC. This sequence encodes CASSYGGLGAGEQFF.